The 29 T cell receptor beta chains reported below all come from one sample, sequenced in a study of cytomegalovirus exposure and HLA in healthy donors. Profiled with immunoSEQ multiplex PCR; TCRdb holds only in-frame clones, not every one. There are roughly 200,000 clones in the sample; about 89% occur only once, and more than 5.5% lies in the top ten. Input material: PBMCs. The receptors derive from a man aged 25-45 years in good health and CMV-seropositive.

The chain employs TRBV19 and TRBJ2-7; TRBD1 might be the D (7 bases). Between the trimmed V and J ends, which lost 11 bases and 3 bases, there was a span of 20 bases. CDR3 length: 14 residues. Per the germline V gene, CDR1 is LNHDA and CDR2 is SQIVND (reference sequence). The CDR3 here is CASSTGDSRYEQYF. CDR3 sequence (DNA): TGTGCCTCCAGTACGGGGGACAGCCGCTACGAGCAGTACTTC.

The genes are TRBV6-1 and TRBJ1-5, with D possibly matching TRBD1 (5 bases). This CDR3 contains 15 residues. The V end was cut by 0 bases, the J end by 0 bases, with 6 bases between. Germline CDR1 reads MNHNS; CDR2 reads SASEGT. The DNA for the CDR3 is TGTGCCAGCAGTGAAGCAAGGGGTAGCAATCAGCCCCAGCATTTT. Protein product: CASSEARGSNQPQHF.

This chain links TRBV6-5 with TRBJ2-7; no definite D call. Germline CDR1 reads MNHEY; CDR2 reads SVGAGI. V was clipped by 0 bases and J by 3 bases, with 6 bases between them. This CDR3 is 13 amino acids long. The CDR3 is CASSYSPDYEQYF. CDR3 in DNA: TGTGCCAGCAGTTACTCACCGGACTACGAGCAGTACTTC.

Here the CDR3 DNA reads TGTGCCAGCAGCGGGACGACTAGCGGGAACACCGGGGAGCTGTTTTTT. Residues: CASSGTTSGNTGELFF. This rearrangement joins TRBV9 to TRBJ2-2, with 9 bases fitting TRBD2. Unmatched junction bases numbered 4, after V lost 3 bases and J lost 1 base. The germline CDR1 and CDR2 sequences are SGDLS and YYNGEE. This CDR3 is built from 16 residues. The complete variable domain, with remaining parts taken from reference TRBV9 and TRBJ2-2, reads DSGVTQTPKHLITATGQRVTLRCSPRSGDLSVYWYQQSLDQGLQFLIQYYNGEERAKGNILERFSAQQFPDLHSELNLSSLELGDSALYFCASSGTTSGNTGELFFGEGSRLTVL.

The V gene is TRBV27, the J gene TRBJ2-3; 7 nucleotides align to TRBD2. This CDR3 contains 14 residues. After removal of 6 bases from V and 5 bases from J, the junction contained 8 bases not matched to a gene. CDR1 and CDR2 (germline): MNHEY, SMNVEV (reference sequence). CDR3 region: CASRMAGVRDTQYF. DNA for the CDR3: TGTGCCAGCAGAATGGCGGGAGTTAGAGATACGCAGTATTTT.

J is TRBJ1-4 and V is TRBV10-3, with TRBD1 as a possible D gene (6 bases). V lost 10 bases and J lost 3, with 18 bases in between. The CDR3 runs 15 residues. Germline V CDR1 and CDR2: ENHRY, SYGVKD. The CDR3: CATRKWEGANEKLFF. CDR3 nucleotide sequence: TGTGCCACCCGAAAATGGGAGGGGGCTAATGAAAAACTGTTTTTT.

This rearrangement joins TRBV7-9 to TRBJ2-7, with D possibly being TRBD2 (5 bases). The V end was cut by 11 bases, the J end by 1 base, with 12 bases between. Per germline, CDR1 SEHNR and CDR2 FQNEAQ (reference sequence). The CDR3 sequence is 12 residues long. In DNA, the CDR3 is TGTGCCGTGGCGCGGGTTTCCTACGAGCAGTACTTC. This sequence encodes CAVARVSYEQYF.

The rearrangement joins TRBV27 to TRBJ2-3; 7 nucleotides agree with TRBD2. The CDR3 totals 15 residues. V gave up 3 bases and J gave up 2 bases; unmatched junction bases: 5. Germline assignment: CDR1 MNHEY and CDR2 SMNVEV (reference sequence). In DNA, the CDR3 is TGTGCCAGCAGTTTTGGGGGGGGAGACACAGATACGCAGTATTTT. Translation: CASSFGGGDTDTQYF.

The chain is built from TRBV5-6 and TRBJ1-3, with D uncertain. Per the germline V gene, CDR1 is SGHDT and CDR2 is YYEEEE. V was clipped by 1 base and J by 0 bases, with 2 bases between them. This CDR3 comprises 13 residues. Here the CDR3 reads CASSLISGNTIYF. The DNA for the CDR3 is TGTGCCAGCAGCTTGATCTCTGGAAACACCATATATTTT.

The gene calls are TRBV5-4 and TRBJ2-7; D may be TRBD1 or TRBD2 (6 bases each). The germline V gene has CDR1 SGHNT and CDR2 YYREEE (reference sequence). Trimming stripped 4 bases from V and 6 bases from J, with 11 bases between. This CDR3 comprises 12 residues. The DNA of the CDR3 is TGTGCCAGCAGCCCACAGGGAGGCGAGCAGTACTTC. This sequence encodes CASSPQGGEQYF.

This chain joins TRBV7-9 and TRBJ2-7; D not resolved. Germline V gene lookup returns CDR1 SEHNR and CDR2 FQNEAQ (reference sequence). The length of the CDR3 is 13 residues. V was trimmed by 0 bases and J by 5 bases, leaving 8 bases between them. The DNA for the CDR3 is TGTGCCAGCAGCTTAGCGACCTTGGACGAGCAGTACTTC. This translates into CASSLATLDEQYF.

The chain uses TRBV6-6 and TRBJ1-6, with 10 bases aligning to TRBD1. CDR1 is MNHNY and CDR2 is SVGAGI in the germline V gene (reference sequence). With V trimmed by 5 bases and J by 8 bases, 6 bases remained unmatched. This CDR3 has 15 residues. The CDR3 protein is CASSQQDRGDSPLHF. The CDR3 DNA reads TGTGCCAGCAGTCAACAGGACAGGGGGGATTCACCCCTCCACTTT.

In nucleotides, the CDR3 is TGCGCCAGCAGCCAGCACCAGGGGAATATGGACTATGGCTACACCTTC. Its protein is CASSQHQGNMDYGYTF. The chain couples TRBV4-1 to TRBJ1-2, with TRBD1 as a possible D gene (6 bases). The V end was cut by 3 bases, the J end by 3 bases, with 17 bases between. CDR1 is MGHRA and CDR2 is YSYEKL in the germline V gene. The CDR3 contains 16 residues.

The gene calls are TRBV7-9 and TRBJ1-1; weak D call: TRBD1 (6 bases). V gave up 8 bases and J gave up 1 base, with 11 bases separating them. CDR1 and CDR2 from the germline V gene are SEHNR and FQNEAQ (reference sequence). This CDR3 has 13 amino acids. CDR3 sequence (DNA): TGTGCCAGCGGCCAGACAGGGAACACTGAAGCTTTCTTT. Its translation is CASGQTGNTEAFF.

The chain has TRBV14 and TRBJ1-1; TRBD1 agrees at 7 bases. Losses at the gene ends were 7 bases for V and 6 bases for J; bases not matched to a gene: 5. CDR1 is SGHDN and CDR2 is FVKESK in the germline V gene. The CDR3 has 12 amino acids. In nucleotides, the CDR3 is TGTGCCAGCAACCAGGGGGAAGCTGAAGCTTTCTTT. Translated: CASNQGEAEAFF.

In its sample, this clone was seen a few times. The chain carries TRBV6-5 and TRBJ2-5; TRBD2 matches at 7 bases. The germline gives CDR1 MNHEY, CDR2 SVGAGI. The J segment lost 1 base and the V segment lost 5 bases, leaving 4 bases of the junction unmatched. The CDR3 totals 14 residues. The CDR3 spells CASSLGRSQETQYF. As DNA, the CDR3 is TGTGCCAGCAGTCTCGGGAGGAGCCAAGAGACCCAGTACTTC.

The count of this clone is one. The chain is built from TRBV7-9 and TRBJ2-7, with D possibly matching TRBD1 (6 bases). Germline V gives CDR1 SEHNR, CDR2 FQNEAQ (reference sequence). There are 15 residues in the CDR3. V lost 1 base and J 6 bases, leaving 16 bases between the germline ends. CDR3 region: CASSLEGTSLSEQYF. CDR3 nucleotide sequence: TGTGCCAGCAGCTTAGAAGGGACAAGTTTGAGCGAGCAGTACTTC.

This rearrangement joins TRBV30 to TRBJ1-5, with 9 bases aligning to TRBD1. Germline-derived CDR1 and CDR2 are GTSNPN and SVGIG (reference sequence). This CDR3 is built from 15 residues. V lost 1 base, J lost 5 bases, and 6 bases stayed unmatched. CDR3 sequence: CAWSDITGGHQPQHF. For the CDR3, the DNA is TGTGCCTGGAGTGACATCACAGGGGGCCATCAGCCCCAGCATTTT. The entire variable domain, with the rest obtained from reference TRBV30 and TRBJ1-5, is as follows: SQTIHQWPATLVQPVGSPLSLECTVEGTSNPNLYWYRQAAGRGLQLLFYSVGIGQISSEVPQNLSASRPQDRQFILSSKKLLLSDSGFYLCAWSDITGGHQPQHFGDGTRLSIL.

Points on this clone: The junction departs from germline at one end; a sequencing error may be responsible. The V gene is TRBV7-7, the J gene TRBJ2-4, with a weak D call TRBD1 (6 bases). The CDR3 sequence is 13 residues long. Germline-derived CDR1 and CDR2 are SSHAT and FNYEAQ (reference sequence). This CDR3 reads CASSLDAVGHKYF. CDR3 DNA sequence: TGTGCTAGCAGCTTAGACGCGGTGGGACATAAGTACTTC.

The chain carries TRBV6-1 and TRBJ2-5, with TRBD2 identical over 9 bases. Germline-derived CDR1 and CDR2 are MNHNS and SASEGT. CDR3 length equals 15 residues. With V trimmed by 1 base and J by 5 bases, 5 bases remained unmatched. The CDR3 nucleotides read TGTGCCAGCAGTGAAGTGCGGGGGGGTAGGGAGACCCAGTACTTC. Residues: CASSEVRGGRETQYF.

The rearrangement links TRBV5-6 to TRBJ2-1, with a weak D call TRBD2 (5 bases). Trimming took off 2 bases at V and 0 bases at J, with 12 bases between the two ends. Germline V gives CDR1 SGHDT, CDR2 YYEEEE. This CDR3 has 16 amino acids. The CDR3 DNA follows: TGTGCCAGCAGCTTTAATAGCGCCAGCTCCTACAATGAGCAGTTCTTC. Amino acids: CASSFNSASSYNEQFF.

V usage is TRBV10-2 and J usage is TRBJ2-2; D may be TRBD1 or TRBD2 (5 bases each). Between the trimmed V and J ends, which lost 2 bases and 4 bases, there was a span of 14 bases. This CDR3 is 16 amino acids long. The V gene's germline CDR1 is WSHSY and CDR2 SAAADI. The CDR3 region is CASSERLGAGTGELFF. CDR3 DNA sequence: TGCGCCAGCAGTGAGCGACTCGGGGCAGGCACCGGGGAGCTGTTTTTT.

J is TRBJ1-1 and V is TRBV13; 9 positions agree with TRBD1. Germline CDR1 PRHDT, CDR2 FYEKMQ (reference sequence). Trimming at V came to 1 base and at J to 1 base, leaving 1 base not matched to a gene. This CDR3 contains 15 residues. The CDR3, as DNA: TGTGCCAGCAGCTTAGCGGGACAGGGGAACACTGAAGCTTTCTTT. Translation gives CASSLAGQGNTEAFF.

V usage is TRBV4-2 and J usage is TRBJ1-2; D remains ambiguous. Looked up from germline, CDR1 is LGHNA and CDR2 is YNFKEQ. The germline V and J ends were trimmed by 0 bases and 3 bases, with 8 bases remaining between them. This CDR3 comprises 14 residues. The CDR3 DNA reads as TGTGCCAGCAGCCAAGAGGATACACACTATGGCTACACCTTC. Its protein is CASSQEDTHYGYTF.

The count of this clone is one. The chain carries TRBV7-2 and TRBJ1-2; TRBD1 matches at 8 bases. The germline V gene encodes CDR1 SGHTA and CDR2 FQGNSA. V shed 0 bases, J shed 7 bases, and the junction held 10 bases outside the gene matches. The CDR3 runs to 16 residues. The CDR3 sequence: CASSLARAGGISGYTF. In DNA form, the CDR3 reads TGTGCCAGCAGCTTAGCGAGGGCAGGGGGCATCAGTGGCTACACCTTC.

CDR3 protein: CASSLVGTGVYGYTF. The CDR3 bases are TGTGCCAGCAGCTTAGTAGGGACAGGGGTGTATGGCTACACCTTC. The rearrangement uses TRBV7-9 and TRBJ1-2; 10 nucleotides agree with TRBD1. V dropped 1 base and J dropped 5; count of bases not matched to a gene: 4. CDR1 and CDR2 from the germline V gene are SEHNR and FQNEAQ (reference sequence). This CDR3 has 15 residues.

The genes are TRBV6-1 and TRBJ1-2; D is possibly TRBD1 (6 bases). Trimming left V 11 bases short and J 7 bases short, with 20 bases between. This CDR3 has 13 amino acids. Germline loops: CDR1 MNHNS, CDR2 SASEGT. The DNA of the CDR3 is TGTGCCGCCAACCCAACAGGGTTGGGTGGCTACACCTTC. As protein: CAANPTGLGGYTF.

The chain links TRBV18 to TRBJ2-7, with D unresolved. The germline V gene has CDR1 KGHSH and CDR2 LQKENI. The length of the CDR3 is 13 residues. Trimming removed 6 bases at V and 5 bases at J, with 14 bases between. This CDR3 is CASSPSAADEQYF. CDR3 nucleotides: TGTGCCAGCTCTCCCTCGGCGGCGGACGAGCAGTACTTC.

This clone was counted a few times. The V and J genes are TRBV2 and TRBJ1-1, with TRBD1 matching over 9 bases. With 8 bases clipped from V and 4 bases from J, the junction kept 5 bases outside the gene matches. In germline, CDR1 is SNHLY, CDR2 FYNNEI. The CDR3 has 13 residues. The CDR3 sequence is CASQQGAITEAFF. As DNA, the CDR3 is TGTGCCAGCCAACAGGGGGCCATCACTGAAGCTTTCTTT.